Below are 9 T cell receptor beta chains sequenced from a single sample in a study of cytomegalovirus exposure and HLA in healthy donors. Use of 60 Vbeta and 13 Jbeta primers characterized the PCR. The assay was immunoSEQ multiplex PCR, and TCRdb's table has in-frame clones only and misses some. The profile shows 150,000 to 200,000 clones, roughly 83% of them singletons. Input material: PBMCs. Receptors originate from a woman between 50 and 59 years old in good health and CMV-seronegative.

This clone was counted only a few times. This chain links TRBV27 with TRBJ1-1, with D unclear. The CDR3 runs to 13 residues. The V gene's germline CDR1 is MNHEY and CDR2 SMNVEV (reference sequence). The ends were cut back, 4 bases at V and 3 bases at J, with 9 bases in the middle. CDR3 sequence: CASSSSPDTEAFF. The DNA of the CDR3 is TGTGCCAGCAGTTCCTCCCCAGACACTGAAGCTTTCTTT.

This clone was found a few times. The chain carries TRBV5-6 and TRBJ1-5; D is possibly TRBD1 (6 bases). Trimming removed 2 bases from V and 3 bases from J, with 9 bases in between. Germline CDR1 and CDR2: SGHDT and YYEEEE. CDR3 size: 14 residues. The CDR3 spells CASSFQGSNQPQHF. The CDR3 DNA is TGTGCCAGCAGCTTCCAGGGGTCCAATCAGCCCCAGCATTTT.

The rearrangement links TRBV7-3 to TRBJ1-1; tentative D call: TRBD1 (5 bases). CDR1 SGHTA and CDR2 FQGTGA come from the germline V gene. V shed 5 bases and J shed 0 bases, with 13 bases lying between them. The CDR3 is 15 amino acids. The chain's CDR3 is CASSGRGGMNTEAFF. DNA for the CDR3: TGTGCCAGCAGCGGAAGGGGAGGGATGAACACTGAAGCTTTCTTT.

The genes are TRBV9 and TRBJ1-4; TRBD1 matches 7 bases. CDR1 SGDLS and CDR2 YYNGEE come from the germline V gene. V gave up 2 bases and J gave up 0 bases; unmatched junction bases: 4. The CDR3 runs 16 residues. The CDR3 here is CASSVTGTSTNEKLFF. CDR3 sequence (DNA): TGTGCCAGCAGCGTGACAGGGACATCAACTAATGAAAAACTGTTTTTT.

The chain carries TRBV29-1 and TRBJ1-3, with D possibly TRBD1 on 5 matching bases. Trimming removed 6 bases from V and 3 bases from J, with 12 bases in between. This CDR3 region has 13 residues. Germline V CDR1 and CDR2: SQVTM, ANQGSEA. CDR3 DNA: TGCAGCGTCAAGGGACTTTTTGGAAACACCATATATTTT. This encodes CSVKGLFGNTIYF.

This chain uses TRBV6-5 with TRBJ2-1, with TRBD1 matching over 9 bases. Looked up from germline, CDR1 is MNHEY and CDR2 is SVGAGI. J was trimmed by 9 bases and V by 6 bases; bases with no gene match: 12. The length of the CDR3 is 15 residues. The CDR3 spells CASSRGDRVGIEQFF. DNA of the CDR3: TGTGCCAGCAGCAGGGGGGACAGGGTGGGCATTGAGCAGTTCTTC.

The CDR3 reads CASGPGDISSYEQYF. Written as DNA, the CDR3 is TGTGCCAGCGGACCTGGGGACATTTCCTCCTACGAGCAGTACTTC. The rearrangement uses TRBV27 and TRBJ2-7; D perhaps matches TRBD1 (6 bases). Germline CDR1 reads MNHEY; CDR2 reads SMNVEV (reference sequence). Trimming removed 8 bases from V and 0 bases from J, with 17 bases in between. The CDR3 consists of 15 residues.

The chain uses TRBV5-1 and TRBJ1-3, with TRBD1 identical over 7 bases. CDR3 length: 17 residues. Germline CDR1 is SGHRS and CDR2 is YFSETQ. V trimming: 0 bases; J trimming: 0 bases; junction bases outside the gene matches: 6. CDR3 coding DNA: TGCGCCAGCAGCTTGGTCGAACAGGGGCGCTCTGGAAACACCATATATTTT. It is translated as CASSLVEQGRSGNTIYF.

The V call is TRBV5-4, the J call TRBJ1-2, with a weak D call TRBD1 (5 bases). Looked up from germline, CDR1 is SGHNT and CDR2 is YYREEE (reference sequence). The CDR3 loop spans 13 amino acids. Trimming pared 3 bases from V and 3 bases from J, leaving 9 bases between. This chain's CDR3 is CASSSGGDYGYTF. As DNA, the CDR3 is TGTGCCAGCAGCTCGGGAGGGGACTATGGCTACACCTTC.